Listed below are T cell receptor beta chains from one sample, sequenced in a study of blood T cell repertoires in COVID-19. Generated by immunoSEQ multiplex PCR, the TCRdb table keeps only in-frame clones and is missing some. There are 270,000 or so clones in the sample; about 91% occur only once, and 1% to 1.5% lies in the top ten. Sequencing was done on a sample of PBMCs or T cells enriched from blood (not recorded which). These TCRs come from a woman aged 35 to 49 with acute COVID-19. CDR3s include the opening cysteine and the closing phenylalanine or tryptophan. The D gene is left open where the match is weak. Where a row states a size, it is once, few, many or the class of an expanded clone; other rows omit it.

CDR3 DNA: TGTGCCAGCAGTTACGCGGGAGGGAGCTCCTACAATGAGCAGTTCTTC; CDR3 protein: CASSYAGGSSYNEQFF; J gene: TRBJ2-1; D gene: TRBD2; clone size: .; V gene: TRBV6-5
CDR3 DNA: TGTGCCAGCAGTGAAAGGACAGGGGGGTTAGAGACCCAGTACTTC; CDR3 protein: CASSERTGGLETQYF; J gene: TRBJ2-5; D gene: TRBD1; clone size: .; V gene: TRBV6-4
CDR3 DNA: TGTGCCAGCAGCCAAGGGACAGGGGGTAGACAGCCCCAGCATTTT; CDR3 protein: CASSQGTGGRQPQHF; J gene: TRBJ1-5; D gene: TRBD1; clone size: once; V gene: TRBV3-1/TRBV3-2
CDR3 DNA: TGTGCCAGCGGAACGGGACTAGCCCTATCCGGGGAGCTGTTTTTT; CDR3 protein: CASGTGLALSGELFF; J gene: TRBJ2-2; D gene: TRBD2; clone size: few; V gene: TRBV7-9
CDR3 DNA: TGTGCCAGCAGTGAACGGAGAAGGATGAACACTGAAGCTTTCTTT; CDR3 protein: CASSERRRMNTEAFF; J gene: TRBJ1-1; D gene: .; clone size: .; V gene: TRBV6-1
CDR3 DNA: TGCAGCGTTAGTCTTGACTTAGGGGGAGGCTACACCTTC; CDR3 protein: CSVSLDLGGGYTF; J gene: TRBJ1-2; D gene: .; clone size: .; V gene: TRBV29-1
CDR3 DNA: TGCGCCAGCAGCGAGGAGGGAATGGGGACTGAAGCTTTCTTT; CDR3 protein: CASSEEGMGTEAFF; J gene: TRBJ1-1; D gene: .; clone size: .; V gene: TRBV5-1
CDR3 DNA: TGTGCCAGCACCCAATGGCCGGGGGACTCTGGCTACACCTTC; CDR3 protein: CASTQWPGDSGYTF; J gene: TRBJ1-2; D gene: .; clone size: once; V gene: TRBV6-5
CDR3 DNA: TGCGCCAGCAGTGAGACAGGCCCGAGCGTAGACACCATATATTTT; CDR3 protein: CASSETGPSVDTIYF; J gene: TRBJ1-3; D gene: .; clone size: once; V gene: TRBV10-2
CDR3 DNA: TGTGCTAGTGGCTGGGGCCACTCTGGGGCCAACGTCCTGACTTTC; CDR3 protein: CASGWGHSGANVLTF; J gene: TRBJ2-6; D gene: .; clone size: .; V gene: TRBV12-5
CDR3 DNA: TGTGCCACCAGTGATCCCCGATGGACAGACAAACTGTTTTTT; CDR3 protein: CATSDPRWTDKLFF; J gene: TRBJ1-4; D gene: .; clone size: .; V gene: TRBV24-1
CDR3 DNA: TGTGCCAGCAGCGTACAGGGCGGATTCTATGGCTACACCTTC; CDR3 protein: CASSVQGGFYGYTF; J gene: TRBJ1-2; D gene: .; clone size: once; V gene: TRBV28
CDR3 DNA: TGTGCCTGGAAAGCGGGGAACACAGATACGCAGTATTTT; CDR3 protein: CAWKAGNTDTQYF; J gene: TRBJ2-3; D gene: TRBD2; clone size: .; V gene: TRBV30
CDR3 DNA: TGTGCCAAATACGACAGGGGACGACAGCCCCAGCATTTT; CDR3 protein: CAKYDRGRQPQHF; J gene: TRBJ1-5; D gene: TRBD1; clone size: .; V gene: TRBV10-3
CDR3 DNA: TGTGCCAGTAGTACCACAGGGGCCGCGGGCTATGGCTACACCTTC; CDR3 protein: CASSTTGAAGYGYTF; J gene: TRBJ1-2; D gene: TRBD1; clone size: .; V gene: TRBV19
CDR3 DNA: TGTGCCAGCAGTATTCGGGAGGCCGAAAAACTGTTTTTT; CDR3 protein: CASSIREAEKLFF; J gene: TRBJ1-4; D gene: .; clone size: .; V gene: TRBV12-3/TRBV12-4
CDR3 DNA: TGTGCCAGCAGTGAAGCTAGCGCGGACTACGAGCAGTACTTC; CDR3 protein: CASSEASADYEQYF; J gene: TRBJ2-7; D gene: .; clone size: .; V gene: TRBV2
CDR3 DNA: TGTGCCAGCAGTCATCTAGCGGGAGAGGCAGATACGCAGTATTTT; CDR3 protein: CASSHLAGEADTQYF; J gene: TRBJ2-3; D gene: TRBD2; clone size: .; V gene: TRBV6-5
CDR3 DNA: TGCGCCAGCAGCCCAGGGACAGGGGCGCCAAGTGGATCACCCCTCCACTTT; CDR3 protein: CASSPGTGAPSGSPLHF; J gene: TRBJ1-6; D gene: TRBD1; clone size: .; V gene: TRBV5-1
CDR3 DNA: TGCGCCAGCAGCTTGCGTGCCGGGACAGGGTCGAGTGAGCAGTACTTC; CDR3 protein: CASSLRAGTGSSEQYF; J gene: TRBJ2-7; D gene: TRBD1; clone size: .; V gene: TRBV5-1
CDR3 DNA: TGTGCCACCAGTGAGGGGGGAATAGATACGCAGTATTTT; CDR3 protein: CATSEGGIDTQYF; J gene: TRBJ2-3; D gene: .; clone size: few; V gene: TRBV24-1
CDR3 DNA: TGTGCCAGCAGTGAAGCGGGGACAAGGGAATACGAGCAGTACTTC; CDR3 protein: CASSEAGTREYEQYF; J gene: TRBJ2-7; D gene: .; clone size: .; V gene: TRBV2
CDR3 DNA: TGTGCCAGCAGTTTATCGGGTAGCACTTTTTCCCCCCCCTTCCGCATTCAGTTCTTC; CDR3 protein: CASSLSGSTFSPPFRIQFF; J gene: TRBJ2-1; D gene: .; clone size: .; V gene: TRBV28
CDR3 DNA: TGTGCCAGCAGCTTGCCAGTGGCTAGCACAGATACGCAGTATTTT; CDR3 protein: CASSLPVASTDTQYF; J gene: TRBJ2-3; D gene: .; clone size: .; V gene: TRBV5-6
CDR3 DNA: TGCGCCAGCAGCTTTTCCCCCACTAATGAGCAGTTCTTC; CDR3 protein: CASSFSPTNEQFF; J gene: TRBJ2-1; D gene: .; clone size: .; V gene: TRBV5-1
CDR3 DNA: TGTGCCAGCTCACCACCCGCTAGCGGGACACTCCAGTATTTT; CDR3 protein: CASSPPASGTLQYF; J gene: TRBJ2-3; D gene: TRBD2; clone size: .; V gene: TRBV18
CDR3 DNA: TGTGCCAGCAGCTTATCCTGGAGGAGCACTGAAGCTTTCTTT; CDR3 protein: CASSLSWRSTEAFF; J gene: TRBJ1-1; D gene: .; clone size: .; V gene: TRBV7-8
CDR3 DNA: TGTGCCAGTCAGAGACAGGGTTACGAGCAGTACTTC; CDR3 protein: CASQRQGYEQYF; J gene: TRBJ2-7; D gene: TRBD1; clone size: .; V gene: TRBV7-4
CDR3 DNA: TGTGCCAGCAGCGTAGTTGTCACGGGTTCACCCCTCCACTTT; CDR3 protein: CASSVVVTGSPLHF; J gene: TRBJ1-6; D gene: .; clone size: .; V gene: TRBV9
CDR3 DNA: TGCGCCAGCAGCCCGGCGGAGGGTGGTCAGCCCCAGCATTTT; CDR3 protein: CASSPAEGGQPQHF; J gene: TRBJ1-5; D gene: .; clone size: .; V gene: TRBV10-2
CDR3 DNA: TGTGCTAGCAGCCTCGGACTAGGGGGTCTCACAGATACGCAGTATTTT; CDR3 protein: CASSLGLGGLTDTQYF; J gene: TRBJ2-3; D gene: .; clone size: .; V gene: TRBV7-7
CDR3 DNA: TGCGCCAGCAGCCAAGTGAATAGACTACCTCGAAACGAGCAGTTCTTC; CDR3 protein: CASSQVNRLPRNEQFF; J gene: TRBJ2-1; D gene: .; clone size: .; V gene: TRBV4-1
CDR3 DNA: TGCAGCGTCCTTGGACAGGGTCTCTATGGCTACACCTTC; CDR3 protein: CSVLGQGLYGYTF; J gene: TRBJ1-2; D gene: TRBD1; clone size: .; V gene: TRBV29-1
CDR3 DNA: TGTGCCAGCAGCTTGACAGGGGTGGCCACTGAAGCTTTCTTT; CDR3 protein: CASSLTGVATEAFF; J gene: TRBJ1-1; D gene: TRBD1; clone size: once; V gene: TRBV7-9
CDR3 DNA: TGTGCCAGCAGTTACACCGCGGACGGGACGAACACCGGGGAGCTGTTTTTT; CDR3 protein: CASSYTADGTNTGELFF; J gene: TRBJ2-2; D gene: .; clone size: .; V gene: TRBV6-2/TRBV6-3
CDR3 DNA: TGTGCCAGCAGTTCACAGGGGGTGGGCACTGAAGCTTTCTTT; CDR3 protein: CASSSQGVGTEAFF; J gene: TRBJ1-1; D gene: TRBD1; clone size: .; V gene: TRBV28
CDR3 DNA: TGTGCCAGCAGCGTAGATACCAGCTCCTACGAGCAGTACTTC; CDR3 protein: CASSVDTSSYEQYF; J gene: TRBJ2-7; D gene: .; clone size: .; V gene: TRBV9
CDR3 DNA: TGCGCCAGCAGTGCGGGAGATCAGCCCCAGCATTTT; CDR3 protein: CASSAGDQPQHF; J gene: TRBJ1-5; D gene: .; clone size: once; V gene: TRBV10-2
CDR3 DNA: TGTGCCAGCAGCTTGCGGGTCCTTGGAAACACCATATATTTT; CDR3 protein: CASSLRVLGNTIYF; J gene: TRBJ1-3; D gene: .; clone size: .; V gene: TRBV5-6
CDR3 DNA: TGTGCCAGTAGTAGAGGAGGAAATGAAAAACTGTTTTTT; CDR3 protein: CASSRGGNEKLFF; J gene: TRBJ1-4; D gene: .; clone size: .; V gene: TRBV19
CDR3 DNA: TGTGCCAGCAGCCCCTGGGGGGGAGGCACAGATACGCAGTATTTT; CDR3 protein: CASSPWGGGTDTQYF; J gene: TRBJ2-3; D gene: TRBD2; clone size: .; V gene: TRBV7-2
CDR3 DNA: TGTGCCAGCAGCACCGGAGCTGCTCCGGAGAATGAGCAGTTCTTC; CDR3 protein: CASSTGAAPENEQFF; J gene: TRBJ2-1; D gene: .; clone size: .; V gene: TRBV5-4
CDR3 DNA: TGTGCCAGAAGCTTGGGGGTGCAGGTAAGATGGCCCCAGCATTTT; CDR3 protein: CARSLGVQVRWPQHF; J gene: TRBJ1-5; D gene: .; clone size: .; V gene: TRBV5-3
CDR3 DNA: TGTGCCAGCAGCCCCGGACAGTCCACCGGGGAGCTGTTTTTT; CDR3 protein: CASSPGQSTGELFF; J gene: TRBJ2-2; D gene: .; clone size: .; V gene: TRBV6-5
CDR3 DNA: TGTGCCAGCAGGAGCGAGACAGGGATCTATGGCTACACCTTC; CDR3 protein: CASRSETGIYGYTF; J gene: TRBJ1-2; D gene: TRBD1; clone size: .; V gene: TRBV28
CDR3 DNA: TGTGCCAGCGGTGCAGAAACATATCAGCCCCAGCATTTT; CDR3 protein: CASGAETYQPQHF; J gene: TRBJ1-5; D gene: .; clone size: .; V gene: TRBV7-8
CDR3 DNA: TGTGCCAGCAGCATGGGTTCGTACAATGAGCAGTTCTTC; CDR3 protein: CASSMGSYNEQFF; J gene: TRBJ2-1; D gene: .; clone size: .; V gene: TRBV5-5
CDR3 DNA: TGTGCCACCAGTGATTTGCTCTCGGGGACCCAGTACTTC; CDR3 protein: CATSDLLSGTQYF; J gene: TRBJ2-5; D gene: .; clone size: .; V gene: TRBV24-1
CDR3 DNA: TGTGCCAGCAGTTCAGGACAGGCTGAAGCTTTCTTT; CDR3 protein: CASSSGQAEAFF; J gene: TRBJ1-1; D gene: TRBD1; clone size: once; V gene: TRBV28
CDR3 DNA: TGTGCCAGCAGCCACCAAACCCCCCTTTACGGGACTAGCGGGAGAAGCGATGAGCAGTTCTTC; CDR3 protein: CASSHQTPLYGTSGRSDEQFF; J gene: TRBJ2-1; D gene: TRBD2; clone size: .; V gene: TRBV4-2
CDR3 DNA: TGTGCCAGCAGCAGAGAACCGGGACTAGCGGGAGTAGAGACCGGGGAGCTGTTTTTT; CDR3 protein: CASSREPGLAGVETGELFF; J gene: TRBJ2-2; D gene: .; clone size: .; V gene: TRBV21-1
CDR3 DNA: TGTGCCAGCAGCTTAGTCACAGGGGTGGGAAACACTGAAGCTTTCTTT; CDR3 protein: CASSLVTGVGNTEAFF; J gene: TRBJ1-1; D gene: TRBD1; clone size: .; V gene: TRBV11-3
CDR3 DNA: TGTGCCAGCAGTGAAAGGACAGGGACCACTGAAGCTTTCTTT; CDR3 protein: CASSERTGTTEAFF; J gene: TRBJ1-1; D gene: TRBD1; clone size: .; V gene: TRBV2